One and the same sample provided the 30 T cell receptor beta chains below, sequenced in a study of technical replicates of blood from a few donors. Using immunoSEQ multiplex PCR, the repertoire was profiled, and TCRdb retains in-frame clones only, with some absent. The table records around 50,000 clones, more than 95% of them present only once. Material: T cells isolated from PBMCs. These receptors originate from a human donor in good health.

The count of this clone is one. The V and J genes are TRBV9 and TRBJ2-2; maybe TRBD1 (5 bases). The V and J ends lost 0 bases and 1 base respectively, with 13 bases between them. The germline CDR1 and CDR2 sequences are SGDLS and YYNGEE. The CDR3 totals 17 residues. For the CDR3, the DNA is TGTGCCAGCAGCGTAGACCCGACAGAACTGAACACCGGGGAGCTGTTTTTT. Residues: CASSVDPTELNTGELFF. The complete variable domain, with remaining parts taken from reference TRBV9 and TRBJ2-2, reads DSGVTQTPKHLITATGQRVTLRCSPRSGDLSVYWYQQSLDQGLQFLIQYYNGEERAKGNILERFSAQQFPDLHSELNLSSLELGDSALYFCASSVDPTELNTGELFFGEGSRLTVL.

The chain has TRBV6-1 and TRBJ2-7, with 8 nucleotides matching TRBD1. This CDR3 spans 14 amino acids. Unmatched junction bases numbered 8, after V lost 7 bases and J lost 3 bases. Germline V lookup: CDR1 MNHNS, CDR2 SASEGT. In DNA form, the CDR3 reads TGTGCCAGCACCTGGACAGGGTTGGTCTACGAGCAGTACTTC. Translated, it gives CASTWTGLVYEQYF.

The chain employs TRBV19 and TRBJ1-1; TRBD1 is a possible D gene (6 bases). The CDR3 totals 12 residues. The V end was cut by 3 bases, the J end by 8 bases, with 10 bases between. Germline assignment: CDR1 LNHDA and CDR2 SQIVND (reference sequence). CDR3 protein: CASSMGHAEAFF. The CDR3 nucleotides are TGTGCCAGTAGTATGGGACACGCGGAAGCTTTCTTT.

The rearrangement links TRBV6-6 to TRBJ2-5, with 7 bases aligning to TRBD1. Germline values: CDR1 MNHNY, CDR2 SVGAGI (reference sequence). With 4 bases clipped from V and 0 bases from J, the junction kept 8 bases outside the gene matches. The CDR3 is 16 amino acids. CDR3: CASSFSSGGYQETQYF. DNA for the CDR3: TGTGCCAGCAGTTTCTCCTCAGGGGGTTACCAAGAGACCCAGTACTTC.

The chain recombines TRBV4-1 with TRBJ2-7; 12 bases are a match to TRBD2. The CDR3 covers 17 residues. With 0 bases clipped from V and 3 bases from J, the junction kept 6 bases outside the gene matches. CDR1 is MGHRA, CDR2 YSYEKL, per germline. CDR3 in DNA: TGCGCCAGCAGCCAAGAAGGGGGACTAGCGGGTTTCTACGAGCAGTACTTC. Translated: CASSQEGGLAGFYEQYF.

This sequence joins TRBV5-6 and TRBJ1-1, with TRBD1 as a possible D gene (5 bases). The V end lost 0 bases, the J end lost 3 bases, and 6 bases lay between the germline ends. CDR1 and CDR2 from the germline V gene are SGHDT and YYEEEE. The CDR3 is 13 residues long. The DNA for the CDR3 is TGTGCCAGCAGCTTGGGGGGCGACACTGAAGCTTTCTTT. It translates to CASSLGGDTEAFF. Combining the CDR3 with reference TRBV5-6 and TRBJ1-1 gives the whole variable domain DAGVTQSPTHLIKTRGQQVTLRCSPKSGHDTVSWYQQALGQGPQFIFQYYEEEERQRGNFPDRFSGHQFPNYSSELNVNALLLGDSALYLCASSLGGDTEAFFGQGTRLTVV.

This chain links TRBV30 with TRBJ2-7, with 7 bases identical to TRBD1. The CDR3 consists of 12 residues. Trimming at V came to 0 bases and at J to 6 bases, leaving 2 bases not matched to a gene. The V gene's germline CDR1 is GTSNPN and CDR2 SVGIG (reference sequence). The CDR3 here is CAWSVQGREQYF. The CDR3 DNA reads as TGTGCCTGGAGTGTACAGGGGCGCGAGCAGTACTTC.

The CDR3 coding sequence is TGTGCCAGTAGTGGCGGCGGGGCCGGAAAGACCCAGTACTTC. Translation: CASSGGGAGKTQYF. J is TRBJ2-5 and V is TRBV19; TRBD2 might be the D (6 bases). The CDR3 is 14 amino acids. Trimming pared 5 bases from V and 6 bases from J, leaving 16 bases between. Germline loops: CDR1 LNHDA, CDR2 SQIVND (reference sequence).

The gene calls are TRBV9 and TRBJ1-5, with 7 bases that match TRBD1. V lost 0 bases and J lost 4; bases outside the gene matches: 4. The length of the CDR3 is 15 residues. CDR1 is SGDLS and CDR2 is YYNGEE in the germline V gene. The CDR3: CASSVEGDSNQPQHF. The CDR3 DNA follows: TGTGCCAGCAGCGTAGAGGGGGACAGTAATCAGCCCCAGCATTTT.

V is TRBV30 and J is TRBJ1-1; perhaps TRBD1 as D (5 bases). CDR1 is GTSNPN and CDR2 is SVGIG in the germline V gene (reference sequence). The CDR3 has 11 amino acids. Trimming cost V 4 bases and J 6 bases, with 9 bases left between them. The CDR3 nucleotides are TGTGCCTGGAAAGGGGCTGCTGAAGCTTTCTTT. Protein product: CAWKGAAEAFF.

This clone was detected once. This rearrangement joins TRBV6-5 to TRBJ1-3; 7 bases match TRBD1. V shed 6 bases and J 3 bases; nucleotides not matched to a gene: 8. CDR1 is MNHEY, CDR2 SVGAGI, per germline. The CDR3 has 15 amino acids. CDR3 nucleotides: TGTGCCAGCAGCCCGACAGGGTTTGGTGGAAACACCATATATTTT. It translates to CASSPTGFGGNTIYF.

The chain employs TRBV19 and TRBJ2-7; tentative D call: TRBD1 (6 bases). V lost 3 bases and J 6 bases, leaving 15 bases between the germline ends. Germline CDR1 and CDR2: LNHDA and SQIVND (reference sequence). This CDR3 has 14 amino acids. The CDR3 loop is CASSIEVQGGEQYF. DNA of the CDR3: TGTGCCAGTAGTATCGAAGTCCAAGGGGGCGAGCAGTACTTC.

The V gene is TRBV4-1, the J gene TRBJ2-7, with 9 bases that match TRBD1. CDR1 is MGHRA and CDR2 is YSYEKL in the germline V gene. CDR3 size: 17 residues. J gave up 1 base and V 0 bases, and 7 bases lay outside the gene matches. The DNA of the CDR3 is TGCGCCAGCAGCCAAGAGGGACAGGGACAGGGTTCCTACGAGCAGTACTTC. This codes for CASSQEGQGQGSYEQYF.

The V gene is TRBV5-1, the J gene TRBJ1-3, with TRBD1 matching over 7 bases. The CDR3 loop spans 14 amino acids. Germline V CDR1 and CDR2: SGHRS, YFSETQ. Unmatched junction bases numbered 4, after V lost 5 bases and J lost 2 bases. The CDR3 nucleotides are TGCGCCAGCAGTACCGGGACAGCTGGAAACACCATATATTTT. Protein sequence: CASSTGTAGNTIYF. The full variable domain, completed using reference TRBV5-1 and TRBJ1-3, is KAGVTQTPRYLIKTRGQQVTLSCSPISGHRSVSWYQQTPGQGLQFLFEYFSETQRNKGNFPGRFSGRQFSNSRSEMNVSTLELGDSALYLCASSTGTAGNTIYFGEGSWLTVV.

The V call is TRBV9, the J call TRBJ2-7, with D tentatively TRBD2 (6 bases). This CDR3 spans 15 amino acids. In germline, CDR1 is SGDLS, CDR2 YYNGEE. V lost 1 base and J 3 bases, leaving 14 bases between the germline ends. The CDR3 nucleotides read TGTGCCAGCAGCGTAACCACTAGCACTATCTACGAGCAGTACTTC. Translated: CASSVTTSTIYEQYF.

V gene TRBV28 combines with J gene TRBJ2-7, with 16 nucleotides matching TRBD2. Trimming cost V 3 bases and J 4 bases; bases outside gene matches: 9. The CDR3 has 18 amino acids. Per the germline V gene, CDR1 is MDHEN and CDR2 is SYDVKM. CDR3 amino acids: CASSLGTSGRAVVYEQYF. As DNA, the CDR3 is TGTGCCAGCAGTTTGGGGACTAGCGGGAGGGCCGTGGTATACGAGCAGTACTTC.

The chain links TRBV5-1 to TRBJ1-2, with 8 bases that match TRBD1. The germline gives CDR1 SGHRS, CDR2 YFSETQ. V lost 0 bases, J lost 7 bases, and 5 bases stayed unmatched. There are 14 residues in the CDR3. The CDR3 sequence: CASSLGQGAAGYTF. The CDR3 DNA is TGCGCCAGCAGCTTGGGGCAGGGGGCAGCTGGCTACACCTTC.

A single count supports this clone. V is TRBV10-2 and J is TRBJ2-7; 7 nucleotides agree with TRBD1. There are 14 residues in the CDR3. Germline V gene sequence: CDR1 WSHSY, CDR2 SAAADI. Trimming at V came to 8 bases and at J to 3 bases, leaving 10 bases not matched to a gene. The CDR3 protein is CASGSPGTVYEQYF. The CDR3 bases are TGCGCCAGCGGCTCCCCCGGGACAGTCTACGAGCAGTACTTC.

The genes are TRBV19 and TRBJ2-2, with 8 bases that match TRBD2. The CDR3 runs 15 residues. After removal of 7 bases from V and 5 bases from J, the junction contained 9 bases not matched to a gene. Germline V gene lookup returns CDR1 LNHDA and CDR2 SQIVND (reference sequence). CDR3 loop: CASNPSGRATGELFF. The CDR3 bases are TGTGCCAGTAACCCGAGCGGGAGAGCAACCGGGGAGCTGTTTTTT.

This clone was seen once. V and J are TRBV28 and TRBJ1-4; 9 nucleotides match TRBD1. The V gene end was trimmed by 1 base and the J gene end by 7 bases; junction bases not matched to a gene: 4. The CDR3 has 15 residues. Germline CDR1 is MDHEN and CDR2 is SYDVKM. CDR3 in DNA: TGTGCCAGCAGTTTATTGGGACAGGGAGGTGAAAAACTGTTTTTT. It encodes CASSLLGQGGEKLFF.

This clone appeared once. The chain employs TRBV11-3 and TRBJ1-3; 10 bases fit TRBD1. The CDR3 loop spans 16 amino acids. CDR1 is SGHNT, CDR2 YENEEA, per germline. V lost 4 bases, J lost 4 bases, and 7 bases stayed unmatched. The CDR3 is CASSSRDRGTGNTIYF. CDR3 DNA sequence: TGTGCCAGCAGCTCGCGGGACAGGGGTACGGGAAACACCATATATTTT.

This chain joins TRBV20-1 and TRBJ2-3; D may be TRBD2 (6 bases). With 3 bases removed from V and 5 bases from J, the gap between germline ends came to 6 bases. CDR1 DFQATT and CDR2 SNEGSKA come from the germline V gene (reference sequence). The CDR3 totals 11 residues. The CDR3 coding sequence is TGCAGTGCTAGTAGCGGAGATACGCAGTATTTT. It translates to CSASSGDTQYF.

The chain recombines TRBV7-9 with TRBJ1-3, with D maybe TRBD1 (5 bases). The V end was cut by 6 bases, the J end by 1 base, with 7 bases between. The CDR3 runs 13 residues. CDR1 is SEHNR, CDR2 FQNEAQ, per germline (reference sequence). The CDR3 reads CASSNRSGNTIYF. The CDR3 nucleotides read TGTGCCAGCAGTAACAGGTCTGGAAACACCATATATTTT.

The chain carries TRBV18 and TRBJ1-4, with 7 bases identical to TRBD1. The germline V gene encodes CDR1 KGHSH and CDR2 LQKENI. The trim removed 2 bases at V and 5 bases at J, leaving 8 bases unmatched. The CDR3 is 16 residues long. CDR3 DNA sequence: TGTGCCAGCTCACCAGACGGGACAGCCATCAATGAAAAACTGTTTTTT. Its protein is CASSPDGTAINEKLFF.

The V call is TRBV28, the J call TRBJ1-1, with D perhaps TRBD1 (5 bases). V lost 6 bases to trimming and J lost 0 bases, with 11 bases between them. CDR1 MDHEN and CDR2 SYDVKM come from the germline V gene. This CDR3 has 14 amino acids. The CDR3 protein is CASRLQVMNTEAFF. The CDR3 DNA reads as TGTGCCAGCAGGCTACAGGTTATGAACACTGAAGCTTTCTTT.

This clone was seen a single time. V is TRBV27 and J is TRBJ2-2; TRBD2 agrees at 7 bases. The J segment lost 3 bases and the V segment lost 2 bases, leaving 9 bases of the junction unmatched. Germline V gene data show CDR1 as MNHEY and CDR2 as SMNVEV (reference sequence). This CDR3 has 17 residues. CDR3 protein: CASSLLAERGDTGELFF. In nucleotides, the CDR3 is TGTGCCAGCAGTTTACTAGCGGAGAGGGGCGACACCGGGGAGCTGTTTTTT.

The chain joins TRBV6-4 to TRBJ1-1; D uncertain. Looked up from germline, CDR1 is MRHNA and CDR2 is SNTAGT. Trimming removed 7 bases at V and 1 base at J, with 7 bases between. This CDR3 has 12 residues. Here the CDR3 DNA reads TGTGCCAGCATAAAGCAGAACACTGAAGCTTTCTTT. Its translation: CASIKQNTEAFF.

The chain uses TRBV19 and TRBJ1-5; D might be TRBD1 (5 bases). Germline-derived CDR1 and CDR2 are LNHDA and SQIVND (reference sequence). The CDR3 sequence is 14 residues long. V was pared by 3 bases and J by 3 bases, with 9 bases between. The CDR3 bases are TGTGCCAGTAGTATTAGCAGGGCCAATCAGCCCCAGCATTTT. This gives the protein CASSISRANQPQHF.

V and J are TRBV4-1 and TRBJ1-5, with a possible D match to TRBD1 (5 bases). Trimming cost V 4 bases and J 4 bases, with 14 bases left between them. CDR1 and CDR2 from the germline V gene are MGHRA and YSYEKL. The CDR3 is 15 residues long. CDR3 amino acids: CASSLTRGSNQPQHF. In nucleotides, the CDR3 is TGCGCCAGCAGCCTTACGCGGGGGAGTAATCAGCCCCAGCATTTT.

The CDR3 region has the DNA TGTGCCAGCAGCCCCCTACAGGGGGGTTTGGAGACCCAGTACTTC. Translated, it gives CASSPLQGGLETQYF. The chain recombines TRBV5-4 with TRBJ2-5, with 8 bases identical to TRBD1. The CDR3 spans 15 residues. Trimming cost V 4 bases and J 5 bases; bases outside gene matches: 10. The germline V gene encodes CDR1 SGHNT and CDR2 YYREEE (reference sequence). Combining the CDR3 with reference TRBV5-4 and TRBJ2-5 gives the whole variable domain ETGVTQSPTHLIKTRGQQVTLRCSSQSGHNTVSWYQQALGQGPQFIFQYYREEENGRGNFPPRFSGLQFPNYSSELNVNALELDDSALYLCASSPLQGGLETQYFGPGTRLLVL.